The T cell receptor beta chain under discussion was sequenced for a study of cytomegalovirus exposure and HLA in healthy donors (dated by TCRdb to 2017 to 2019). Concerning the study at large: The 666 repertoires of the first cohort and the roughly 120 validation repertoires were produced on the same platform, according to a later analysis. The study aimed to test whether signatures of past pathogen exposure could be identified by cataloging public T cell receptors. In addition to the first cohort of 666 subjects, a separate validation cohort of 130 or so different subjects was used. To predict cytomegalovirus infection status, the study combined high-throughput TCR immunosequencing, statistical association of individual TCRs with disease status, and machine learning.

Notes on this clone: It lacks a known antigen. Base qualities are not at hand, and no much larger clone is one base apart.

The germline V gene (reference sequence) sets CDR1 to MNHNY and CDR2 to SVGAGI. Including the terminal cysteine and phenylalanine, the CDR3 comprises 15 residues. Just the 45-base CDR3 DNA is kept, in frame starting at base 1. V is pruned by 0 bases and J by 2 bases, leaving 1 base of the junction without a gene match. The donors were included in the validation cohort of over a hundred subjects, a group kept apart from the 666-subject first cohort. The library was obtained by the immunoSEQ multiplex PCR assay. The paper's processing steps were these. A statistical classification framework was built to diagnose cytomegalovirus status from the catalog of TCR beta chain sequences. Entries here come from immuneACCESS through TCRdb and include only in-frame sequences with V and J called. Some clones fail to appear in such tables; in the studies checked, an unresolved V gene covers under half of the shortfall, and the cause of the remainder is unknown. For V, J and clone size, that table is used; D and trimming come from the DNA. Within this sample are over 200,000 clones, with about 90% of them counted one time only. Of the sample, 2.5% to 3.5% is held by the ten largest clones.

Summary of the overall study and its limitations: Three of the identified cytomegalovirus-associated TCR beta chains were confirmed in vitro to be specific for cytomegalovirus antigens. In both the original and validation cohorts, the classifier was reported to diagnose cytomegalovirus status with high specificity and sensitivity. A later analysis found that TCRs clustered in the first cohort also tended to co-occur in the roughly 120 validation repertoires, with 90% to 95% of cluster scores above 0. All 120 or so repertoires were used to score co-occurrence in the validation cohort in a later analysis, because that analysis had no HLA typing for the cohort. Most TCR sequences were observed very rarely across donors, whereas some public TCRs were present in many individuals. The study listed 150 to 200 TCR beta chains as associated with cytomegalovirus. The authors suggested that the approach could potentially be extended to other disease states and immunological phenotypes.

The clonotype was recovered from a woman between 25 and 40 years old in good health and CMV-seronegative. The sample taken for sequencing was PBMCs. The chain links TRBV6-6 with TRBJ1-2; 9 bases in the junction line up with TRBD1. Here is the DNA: TGTGCCAGCAGTTACTCCGGGACAGGGAACTATGGCTACACCTTC. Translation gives CASSYSGTGNYGYTF.